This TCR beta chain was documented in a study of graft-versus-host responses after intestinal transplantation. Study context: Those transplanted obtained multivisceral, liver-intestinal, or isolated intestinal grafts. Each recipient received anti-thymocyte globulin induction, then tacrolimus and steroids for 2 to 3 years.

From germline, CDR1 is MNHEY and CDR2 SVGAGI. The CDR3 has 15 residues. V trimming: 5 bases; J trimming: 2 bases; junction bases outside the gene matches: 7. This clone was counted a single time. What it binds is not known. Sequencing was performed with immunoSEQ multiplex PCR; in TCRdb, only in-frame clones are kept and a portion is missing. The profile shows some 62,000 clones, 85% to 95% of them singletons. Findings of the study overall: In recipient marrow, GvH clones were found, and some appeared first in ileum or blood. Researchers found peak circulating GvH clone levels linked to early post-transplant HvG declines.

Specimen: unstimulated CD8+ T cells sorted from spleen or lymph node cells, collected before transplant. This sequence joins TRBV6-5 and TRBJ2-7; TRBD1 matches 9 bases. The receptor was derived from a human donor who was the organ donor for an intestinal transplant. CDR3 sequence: CASSGQGLKTYEQYF. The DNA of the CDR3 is TGTGCCAGCAGTGGACAGGGGCTAAAGACCTACGAGCAGTACTTC.